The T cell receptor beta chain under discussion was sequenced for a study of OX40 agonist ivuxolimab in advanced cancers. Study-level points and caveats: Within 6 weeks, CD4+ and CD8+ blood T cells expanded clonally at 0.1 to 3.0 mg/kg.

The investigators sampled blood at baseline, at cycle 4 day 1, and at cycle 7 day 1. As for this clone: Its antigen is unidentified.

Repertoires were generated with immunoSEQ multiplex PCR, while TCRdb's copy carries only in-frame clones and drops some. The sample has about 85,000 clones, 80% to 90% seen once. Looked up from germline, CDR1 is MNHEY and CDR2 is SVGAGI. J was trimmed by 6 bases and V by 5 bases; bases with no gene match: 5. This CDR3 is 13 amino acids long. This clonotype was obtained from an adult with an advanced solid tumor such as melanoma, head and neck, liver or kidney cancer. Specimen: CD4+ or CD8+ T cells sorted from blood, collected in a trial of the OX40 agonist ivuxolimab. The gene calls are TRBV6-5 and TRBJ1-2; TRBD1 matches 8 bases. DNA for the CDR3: TGTGCCAGCAGTACGGACAGGGTGGATGGCTACACCTTC. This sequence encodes CASSTDRVDGYTF.